The 9 T cell receptor beta chains reported below all come from one sample, sequenced in a study of T cells after yellow fever vaccination. Via MiXCR, TCRdb re-called the 5' RACE reads, giving one row per CDR3 protein. The sample includes approximately 160,000 distinct CDR3 sequences, around 9% of them seen just once. The sequencing used CD8+ T cells sorted from PBMCs, collected 45 days after the yellow fever booster vaccination. The receptors here all came from a man aged 18 to 29 who received the YFV17D yellow fever vaccine.

This clonotype was observed at least ten times. The rearrangement uses TRBV5-1 and TRBJ1-6; perhaps TRBD1 as D (6 bases). V gave up 4 bases and J gave up 5 bases, with 19 bases separating them. Per germline, CDR1 SGHRS and CDR2 YFSETQ. The CDR3 runs 17 residues. In DNA, the CDR3 is TGCGCCAGCAGCGAGAGGGGTACAGGGCAAGATAATTCACCCCTCCACTTT. Translating it yields CASSERGTGQDNSPLHF.

The chain has TRBV12-3 or TRBV12-4 and TRBJ2-5; TRBD1 matches at 8 bases. This CDR3 region has 16 residues. The trim removed 6 bases at V and 5 bases at J, leaving 14 bases unmatched. Written as DNA, the CDR3 is TGTGCCAGCAGCCCACACCGGACAGGGCCCTTTGAGACCCAGTACTTC. Translating gives CASSPHRTGPFETQYF.

The gene calls are TRBV27 and TRBJ1-3; tentatively, D is TRBD1 (6 bases). Germline CDR1 reads MNHEY; CDR2 reads SMNVEV (reference sequence). CDR3 length equals 15 residues. The V gene lost 2 bases and the J gene lost 1 base, with 9 bases spanning the gap. CDR3 residues: CASSLQGQSGNTIYF. DNA for the CDR3: TGTGCCAGCAGTTTACAGGGGCAATCTGGAAACACCATATATTTT.

A few counts support this clonotype. This sequence joins TRBV7-6 and TRBJ1-6, with D possibly TRBD1 on 6 matching bases. Deletions cut 5 bases from V and 9 bases from J, with 20 bases between. CDR3 length: 16 residues. CDR1 is SGHVS, CDR2 FNYEAQ, per germline. The CDR3: CASSPRQGSVGSPLHF. The DNA of the CDR3 is TGTGCCAGCAGCCCCCGGCAGGGGTCAGTTGGTTCACCCCTCCACTTT.

This sequence joins TRBV13 and TRBJ2-1; D is uncertain. This CDR3 comprises 17 residues. Per the germline V gene, CDR1 is PRHDT and CDR2 is FYEKMQ (reference sequence). V shed 7 bases and J shed 0 bases, with 19 bases lying between them. CDR3 sequence: CASNSRARRSSYNEQFF. As DNA, the CDR3 is TGTGCCAGCAACTCCCGTGCGCGGCGGAGCTCCTACAATGAGCAGTTCTTC.

The J gene is TRBJ1-2, the V gene TRBV4-1; 7 bases line up with TRBD1. The germline CDR1 and CDR2 sequences are MGHRA and YSYEKL. V trimming: 0 bases; J trimming: 3 bases; junction bases outside the gene matches: 13. CDR3 length: 18 residues. The CDR3, as DNA: TGCGCCAGCAGCCAAGAACCTGTAAAAGGGGGCTACTACTATGGCTACACCTTC. Amino acid sequence: CASSQEPVKGGYYYGYTF.

This clonotype was observed a few times. The chain combines TRBV6-2 or TRBV6-3 with TRBJ2-1; either TRBD1 or TRBD2 may fit D (5 bases each). V was clipped by 5 bases and J by 0 bases, with 11 bases between them. This CDR3 region has 15 residues. Germline assignment: CDR1 MNHEY and CDR2 SVGEGT. CDR3 region: CASSGWGNSYNEQFF. The CDR3 coding sequence is TGTGCCAGCAGTGGGTGGGGGAACTCCTACAATGAGCAGTTCTTC.

Regarding this clonotype: The junction differs from germline at one of its ends, possibly a read error. The chain has TRBV2 and TRBJ2-7; D could derive from TRBD1 or TRBD2 (5 bases each). The CDR3 loop spans 16 amino acids. From germline, CDR1 is SNHLY and CDR2 FYNNEI. This CDR3 reads CAGSPTWPGTGDEQYF. The CDR3 nucleotides are TGTGCCGGCAGTCCCACCTGGCCAGGGACGGGCGACGAGCAGTACTTC.

This clonotype was counted ten times or more. V usage is TRBV28 and J usage is TRBJ1-5; D unclear. Germline V gene sequence: CDR1 MDHEN, CDR2 SYDVKM. This CDR3 is built from 11 residues. The ends were cut back, 3 bases at V and 7 bases at J, with 4 bases in the middle. CDR3 in DNA: TGTGCCAGCAGTTTGTCCCAGCCCCAGCATTTT. Amino acid sequence: CASSLSQPQHF.